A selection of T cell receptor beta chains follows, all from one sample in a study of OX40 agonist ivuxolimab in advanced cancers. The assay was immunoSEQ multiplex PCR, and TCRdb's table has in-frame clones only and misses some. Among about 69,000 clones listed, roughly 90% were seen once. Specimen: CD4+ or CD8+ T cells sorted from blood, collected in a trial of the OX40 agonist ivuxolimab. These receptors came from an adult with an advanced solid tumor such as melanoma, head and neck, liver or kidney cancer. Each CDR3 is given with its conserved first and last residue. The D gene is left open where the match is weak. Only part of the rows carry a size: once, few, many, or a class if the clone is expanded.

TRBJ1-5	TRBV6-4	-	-	TGTGCCAGCAGTGACGTGGGAGGTAATTTGCCCCAGCATTTT	CASSDVGGNLPQHF
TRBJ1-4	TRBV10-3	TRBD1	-	TGTGCCATCGGGGGACAGGGGAATGAAAAACTGTTTTTT	CAIGGQGNEKLFF
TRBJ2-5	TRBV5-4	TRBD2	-	TGTGCCAGCAGCTCCCTCCTAGCGGGACTTAAGACCCAGTACTTC	CASSSLLAGLKTQYF
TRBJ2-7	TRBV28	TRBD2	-	TGTGCCAGCAACCCGGGGCGGGAGGGCGAGCAGTACTTC	CASNPGREGEQYF
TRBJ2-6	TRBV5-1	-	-	TGCGCCAGCAGCTTGGCCGCGGGTCCCGGCCACTCTGGGGCCAACGTCCTGACTTTC	CASSLAAGPGHSGANVLTF
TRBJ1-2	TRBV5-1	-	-	TGCGCCAGCAGCTTGGACAGGGACGGCTACACCTTC	CASSLDRDGYTF
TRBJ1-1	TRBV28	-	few	TGTGCCAGCAGGATGACAGGGAACACTGAAGCTTTCTTT	CASRMTGNTEAFF
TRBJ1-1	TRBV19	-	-	TGTGCCAGTAGGGGGTATATTGGGGGCCACACTGAAGCTTTCTTT	CASRGYIGGHTEAFF
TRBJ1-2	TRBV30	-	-	TGTGCCTGGAGATGGGGTAGAGGCTTCTATGGCTACACCTTC	CAWRWGRGFYGYTF
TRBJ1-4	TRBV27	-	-	TGTGCCAGCAGCGTTCAGACACGGAACGAAAAACTGTTTTTT	CASSVQTRNEKLFF
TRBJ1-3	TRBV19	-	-	TGTGCCAGTAGTGGAAAACAGGCGTCTGGAAACACCATATATTTT	CASSGKQASGNTIYF
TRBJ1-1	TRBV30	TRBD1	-	TGTGCCTGGAGTTCGACCAGGGGGGGGACTGAAGCTTTCTTT	CAWSSTRGGTEAFF
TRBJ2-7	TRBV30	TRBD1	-	TGTGCCTGGAGTTGGACAGGGGACGAGCAGTACTTC	CAWSWTGDEQYF
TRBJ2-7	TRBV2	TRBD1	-	TGTGCCAGCAGATGGACAGGGAAATCTATCTTC	CASRWTGKSIF
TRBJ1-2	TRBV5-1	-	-	TGCGCCAGCAGCTTGGATCCAGGGAACACATTACGGTATGGCTACACCTTC	CASSLDPGNTLRYGYTF
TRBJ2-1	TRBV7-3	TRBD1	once	TGTGCCAGCAGCTTAGAGGACAGGTCCTACAATGAGCAGTTCTTC	CASSLEDRSYNEQFF
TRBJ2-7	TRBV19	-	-	TGTGCCAGTAGTATTTCAGGGCAAGGTTCATACGAGCAGTACTTC	CASSISGQGSYEQYF
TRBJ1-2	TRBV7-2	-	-	TGTGCCAGCAGCTTACCATCGCAGGGCTACTATGGCTACACCTTC	CASSLPSQGYYGYTF
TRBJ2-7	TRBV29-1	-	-	TGCAGCGTCTACAGGAGCATGGAGCAGTACTTC	CSVYRSMEQYF
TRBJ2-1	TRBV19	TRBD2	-	TGTGCCAGTAGGGTAGTGGGAACTCTAGCGGGAGTTGACAATGAGCAGTTCTTC	CASRVVGTLAGVDNEQFF
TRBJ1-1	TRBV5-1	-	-	TGCGCCAGCAGCTTGGAACAGATGAGCACTGAAGCTTTCTTT	CASSLEQMSTEAFF
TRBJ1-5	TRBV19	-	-	TGTGCCAGTAGTAAAGACACTAATCAGCCCCAGCATTTT	CASSKDTNQPQHF
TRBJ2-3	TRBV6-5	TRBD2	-	TGTGCCAGCATGCGGGGGGCGACAGATACGCAGTATTTT	CASMRGATDTQYF
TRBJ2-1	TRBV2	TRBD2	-	TGTGCCAGCGTGCCGGGACTAGCGGTAGATGAGCAGTTCTTC	CASVPGLAVDEQFF
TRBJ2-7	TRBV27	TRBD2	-	TGTGCCAGCAGTTTACGGGAGGCTTACTACGAGCAGTACTTC	CASSLREAYYEQYF
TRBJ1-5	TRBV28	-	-	TGTGCCAGCAGTTTCCGCAGGGGAATTCAGCCCCAGCATTTT	CASSFRRGIQPQHF
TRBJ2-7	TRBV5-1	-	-	TGCGCCAGCAGCTTGGAGGGCATGGAGCGATACGAGCAGTACTTC	CASSLEGMERYEQYF
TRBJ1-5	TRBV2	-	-	TGTGCCAGCAGGGCGGGGGGGGGCAATCAGCCCCAGCATTTT	CASRAGGGNQPQHF
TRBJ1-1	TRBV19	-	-	TGTGCCAGTACCCAACAGGGTTGGAACACTGAAGCTTTCTTT	CASTQQGWNTEAFF
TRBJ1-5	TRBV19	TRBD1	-	TGTGCCAGTAGTATCCCCGGACAGGGCCCCAGCGAGCCCCAGCATTTT	CASSIPGQGPSEPQHF
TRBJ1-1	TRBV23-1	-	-	TGCGCCAGCAGTCACGGGGGGGCGATGAACACTGAAGCTTTCTTT	CASSHGGAMNTEAFF
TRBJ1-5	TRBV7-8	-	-	TGTGCCAGCAGTCCGCGTCGGGATTGGAATCAGCCCCAGCATTTT	CASSPRRDWNQPQHF
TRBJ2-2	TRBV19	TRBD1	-	TGTGCCAGTATCTCACAGGGGACGGCGAACACCGGGGAGCTGTTTTTT	CASISQGTANTGELFF
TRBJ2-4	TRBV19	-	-	TGTGCCAGTAGCTTAGGAGGGTTGGGGAAAAACATTCAGTACTTC	CASSLGGLGKNIQYF
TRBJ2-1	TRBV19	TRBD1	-	TGTGCCAGTAGTATAGTCTCGACAGGGTTAATCTACAATGAGCAGTTCTTC	CASSIVSTGLIYNEQFF
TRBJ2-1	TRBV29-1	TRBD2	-	TGCAGTGCCCTAGCGGGAGGGTACAATGAGCAGTTCTTC	CSALAGGYNEQFF
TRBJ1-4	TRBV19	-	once	TGTGCCAGTAGGCGATCGGGTACTAATGAAAAACTGTTTTTT	CASRRSGTNEKLFF
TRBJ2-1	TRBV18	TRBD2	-	TGTGCCAGCTCACCCCTCCCCTCGACTAGCGGGAGGGACTATCCCCGAAATGAGCAGTTCTTC	CASSPLPSTSGRDYPRNEQFF
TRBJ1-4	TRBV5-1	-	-	TGCGCCAGCAGCTTGGGTGGAACAACTAATGAAAAACTGTTTTTT	CASSLGGTTNEKLFF
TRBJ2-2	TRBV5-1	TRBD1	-	TGCGCCAGCAGCTTATCCCTCGTTTCCCGGACAGGGAGCACCGGGGAGCTGTTTTTT	CASSLSLVSRTGSTGELFF
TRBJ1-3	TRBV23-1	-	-	TGCGCCAGCAGTCACTGCACAGTCCTGGTTCGCTCTGGAAACACCATATATTTT	CASSHCTVLVRSGNTIYF
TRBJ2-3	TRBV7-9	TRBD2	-	TGTGCCAGCAGCCTAGGACTAGCGTTAGGCACAGATACGCAGTATTTT	CASSLGLALGTDTQYF
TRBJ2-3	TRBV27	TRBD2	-	TGTGCCAGCAGTCGCACCGGGACTAGCGGGACCCGTGGCACAGATACGCAGTATTTT	CASSRTGTSGTRGTDTQYF